This TCR beta chain comes out of a study of T cells in Graves' hyperthyroidism and ophthalmopathy. Researchers amplified the TCR beta CDR3 regions from RNA transcripts. HTBI primers drove first-round RT-PCR of the TCR CDR3. TCRdb fed the multiplex PCR reads into MiXCR, producing one record per CDR3 protein. The sample holds nearly 250,000 distinct CDR3 sequences, approximately 16% seen once. This clonotype was counted at least ten times. The length of the CDR3 is 16 residues. Germline V gene data show CDR1 as SGHTA and CDR2 as FQGNSA. V shed 5 bases, J shed 7 bases, and the junction held 10 bases outside the gene matches.

This chain links TRBV7-2 with TRBJ2-1; 11 nucleotides align to TRBD2. The sample comprised blood. The TCR comes from a woman aged 18 to 35 with Graves' ophthalmopathy. CDR3 residues: CASSPEVAGGRNEQFF. DNA of the CDR3: TGTGCCAGCAGCCCAGAGGTAGCGGGAGGGAGGAATGAGCAGTTCTTC.